This is a list of T cell receptor beta chains from one sample in a study of blood T cells in healthy people across ages. One entry per CDR3 protein, called by TCRdb with MiXCR from the 5' RACE reads. The sample lists 1.5 million to 2 million distinct CDR3 sequences, roughly 50% occurring once. The sequencing input was blood. These receptors all come from a woman in her thirties or forties in good health. The CDR3 runs from the conserved cysteine through the conserved F or W. A D gene is named only where the DNA matches it firmly. Clone size is not always given. Where it is, it says once, few, many or a class for expanded clones.

d_gene,v_gene,j_gene,abundance,CDR3nt,CDR3aa
-,TRBV27,TRBJ1-5,-,TGTGCCAGCAGTTTGGCAGCAGGGGCTAGCAATCAGCCCCAGCATTTT,CASSLAAGASNQPQHF
-,TRBV5-1,TRBJ2-1,-,TGCGCCAGCAGCTCCGCCAGGGACCGGTCCAATGAGCAGTTCTTC,CASSSARDRSNEQFF
-,TRBV20-1,TRBJ1-2,-,TGCAGTGCTAGAGGTGCGGGGGGCCCGGGCTACACCTTC,CSARGAGGPGYTF
-,TRBV4-3,TRBJ2-4,-,TGCGCCAGCAGCCAAGCTTCGACAGACCGTAATGAGCAGTACTTC,CASSQASTDRNEQYF
-,TRBV3-1,TRBJ2-5,few,TGTGCCAGCAGCCAACCGGGACGGACGTACCAAGAGACCCAGTACTTC,CASSQPGRTYQETQYF
-,TRBV7-9,TRBJ2-1,few,TGTGCCAGCAGCTTGGCCCTTCCCGACTCCTACAATGAGCAGTTCTTC,CASSLALPDSYNEQFF
-,TRBV4-3,TRBJ2-1,-,TGCGCCAGCAGCCAAGATGGGACTGACTTCTCCTACAATGAGCAGTTCTTC,CASSQDGTDFSYNEQFF
-,TRBV24-1,TRBJ2-5,-,TGTGCCACCAGTGAGGGAAGGGTTCTAGAGACCCAGTACTTC,CATSEGRVLETQYF
-,TRBV4-3,TRBJ2-6,few,TGCGCCAGCAGCCAAGGGGTCGGGGTGACGGGCTCTGGGGCCAACGTCCTGACTTTC,CASSQGVGVTGSGANVLTF
TRBD1,TRBV20-1,TRBJ2-7,-,TGCAGTGCCAGCTCTTTGGACAGGGGGCGACACGAGCAGTACTTC,CSASSLDRGRHEQYF
TRBD1,TRBV20-1,TRBJ2-7,few,TGCAGTGCGTCGAGATCTGACAGGGGAACCTACGAGCAGTACTTC,CSASRSDRGTYEQYF
TRBD1,TRBV7-9,TRBJ1-6,few,TGTGCCAGCAGCTCATCACAGGGGAATAATTCACCCCTCCACTTT,CASSSSQGNNSPLHF
TRBD1,TRBV29-1,TRBJ2-7,-,TGCAGCGTAAGGACAGGAGAATCCTACGAGCAGTACTTC,CSVRTGESYEQYF
TRBD2,TRBV12-5,TRBJ2-1,-,TGTGCTAGTGGTTCCGACCACTTTAGCGGGGGTCGGAATGAGCAGTTCTTC,CASGSDHFSGGRNEQFF
TRBD2,TRBV27,TRBJ2-5,-,TGTGCCAGCAGTAAAGGTGGTGCAGCGGGGGAGGAGACCCAGTACTTC,CASSKGGAAGEETQYF
-,TRBV6-6,TRBJ1-2,-,TGTGCCAGCAGCTACGACACCGTAGGTGGCTACACCTTC,CASSYDTVGGYTF
-,TRBV3-1,TRBJ2-5,once,TGTGCCAGCAGTCAGACTAGACGGGACAATGAGCAGTACTTC,CASSQTRRDNEQYF
-,TRBV6-2/TRBV6-3,TRBJ2-5,-,TGTGCCACGACCTGGTGGGAGAAAGAGACCCAGTACTTC,CATTWWEKETQYF
TRBD2,TRBV28,TRBJ2-5,-,TGTGCCAGCAGTTCCCCTACAAGCGGGGGGCGCCAAGAGACCCAGTACTTC,CASSSPTSGGRQETQYF
-,TRBV6-1,TRBJ2-5,-,TGTGCCAGCAGTAACCTAGCGAGAGAGCTACAAGAGACCCAGTACTTC,CASSNLARELQETQYF
TRBD1,TRBV6-5,TRBJ2-7,-,TGTGCCAGCAGTACCTGGACAGGGGGCTCCTACGAGCAGTACTTC,CASSTWTGGSYEQYF
-,TRBV29-1,TRBJ2-5,-,TGCAGCGTTAATGCAGAGGGGGGCTCCAGGCAGTACTTC,CSVNAEGGSRQYF
-,TRBV11-2,TRBJ2-7,-,TGTGCCAGCACCCCTTGGGGGGTCCACGAGCAGTACTTC,CASTPWGVHEQYF
-,TRBV12-3/TRBV12-4,TRBJ1-2,-,TGTGCCAGCAGTTTATTAACAGGGACCGACTATGGCTACACCTTC,CASSLLTGTDYGYTF
-,TRBV6-2/TRBV6-3,TRBJ2-7,few,TGTGCCAGCAGTTACTCGTCTTCGGCGGGGAAGGCCTACGAGCAGTACTTC,CASSYSSSAGKAYEQYF
TRBD2,TRBV6-1,TRBJ2-3,few,TGTGCCAGCAGTGCTAGCGGAGATCCCGGAGATACGCAGTATTTT,CASSASGDPGDTQYF
-,TRBV9,TRBJ1-1,-,TGTGCCAGCAGCGTTGGGGACACCCCGAGCACTGAAGCTTTCTTT,CASSVGDTPSTEAFF
TRBD2,TRBV6-5,TRBJ2-5,few,TGTGCCAGCAGAGGACTAGAACAAGAGACCCAGTACTTC,CASRGLEQETQYF
-,TRBV20-1,TRBJ2-7,many,TGCAGTGCCCCTGACACGTCCTACGAGCAGTACTTC,CSAPDTSYEQYF
TRBD1,TRBV7-9,TRBJ1-2,-,TGTGCCAGCCTTTTGGATGGGACAGCTATAAACGCCGGCTACACCTTC,CASLLDGTAINAGYTF
-,TRBV10-3,TRBJ2-7,few,TGTGCCATCAGTGAGCCGTACAAGGGGTCCTACGAGCAGTACTTC,CAISEPYKGSYEQYF
TRBD2,TRBV14,TRBJ2-1,-,TGTGCCAGCAGCCCGGGACTAGGTATCCCCAATGAGCAGTTCTTC,CASSPGLGIPNEQFF
-,TRBV7-2,TRBJ1-5,few,TGTGCCAGCAGCTATACAATCGGGCCCTATCAGCCCCAGCATTTT,CASSYTIGPYQPQHF
TRBD1,TRBV5-6,TRBJ2-7,-,TGTGCCAGCAGCTTCTTCGACAGGGGAGTCTACGAGCAGTACTTC,CASSFFDRGVYEQYF
TRBD2,TRBV7-9,TRBJ2-5,-,TGTGCCGCCTCCCCGACTAGCGGGGGGCGGAGGCAAGAGACCCAGTACTTC,CAASPTSGGRRQETQYF
TRBD2,TRBV6-2/TRBV6-3,TRBJ2-3,-,TGTGCCAGCAGTTACGGGACTAGACGGAGCACAGATACGCAGTATTTT,CASSYGTRRSTDTQYF
-,TRBV6-6,TRBJ2-3,-,TGTGCCAGCAGTTACAGGAGGGAGGCGACAGATACGCAGTATTTT,CASSYRREATDTQYF
-,TRBV7-9,TRBJ2-3,few,TGTGCCAGCAGCTTAAGTAGAGGGGTCTCGAGCACAGATACGCAGTATTTT,CASSLSRGVSSTDTQYF
-,TRBV27,TRBJ2-5,-,TGTGCCAGCAGCCCCCGGGCCCCACAACAAGAGACCCAGTACTTC,CASSPRAPQQETQYF
-,TRBV4-3,TRBJ1-2,few,TGCGCCAGCAGCCATCGCGACAGTACCTATGGCTACACCTTC,CASSHRDSTYGYTF
-,TRBV12-5,TRBJ2-7,-,TGTGCTAGCGACATCCCCTACGAGCAGTACTTC,CASDIPYEQYF
-,TRBV20-1,TRBJ1-6,-,TGCAGTGCTAGTAATTCAGTCCCGTATAATGCACCCCTCCACTTT,CSASNSVPYNAPLHF
-,TRBV27,TRBJ1-2,-,TGTGCCAGCGGGATGCCAGGGAATCCAAGGGATGGCTACACCTTC,CASGMPGNPRDGYTF
-,TRBV11-2,TRBJ2-5,-,TGTGCCAGCAGCTTAGGGGATAGCGTGGAGACCCAGTACTTC,CASSLGDSVETQYF
TRBD1,TRBV18,TRBJ2-7,few,TGTGCCAGCTCTTCGGGACAGGGGGCCCTCTACGAGCAGTACTTC,CASSSGQGALYEQYF
-,TRBV5-1,TRBJ2-5,-,TGCGCCAGCAGCTTAACAAACGAAGAGACCCAGTACTTC,CASSLTNEETQYF
TRBD2,TRBV7-8,TRBJ2-1,-,TGTGCCAGCAGCCGCCTGTCGAGCGGGGTCGTAAATGAGCAGTTCTTC,CASSRLSSGVVNEQFF